The clone carrying this T cell receptor beta chain was picked up many times. This sample stems from a study of glioma-infiltrating T cells. Amplification of TCR alpha and beta CDR3 regions from RNA used iRepertoire nested multiplex PCR. MiXCR was run by TCRdb on the multiplex PCR reads, yielding one entry per CDR3 protein. The sample lists about 110,000 distinct CDR3 sequences, 20% to 30% seen once, with roughly 37% in the top ten. CDR1 MNHEY and CDR2 SVGAGI come from the germline V gene. This CDR3 is 16 amino acids long. The V end was cut by 0 bases, the J end by 0 bases, with 9 bases between. This chain joins TRBV6-5 and TRBJ1-3, with a possible D match to TRBD1 (5 bases). This receptor was identified in a human donor with low-grade glioma or glioblastoma, undergoing nonglioma brain surgery, or in good health (not recorded which). The sample taken for sequencing was glioma tissue, nonneoplastic brain tissue, or PBMCs (not recorded which). The DNA for the CDR3 is TGTGCCAGCAGTTACTCCCCGGGACCCTCTGGAAACACCATATATTTT. Translated, it gives CASSYSPGPSGNTIYF.